The next 2 T cell receptor beta chains were all read from a single sample in a study of response to subunit inactivated influenza vaccine. TCRdb re-called the RT-PCR reads with MiXCR, one entry per CDR3 protein. The sample lists hundreds of thousands of distinct CDR3 sequences, 6.5% to 8% occurring once. Sequenced material: PBMCs from blood, taken around 25 months after vaccination. The receptors were gathered from a man between 45 and 75 years old who received an inactivated influenza vaccine.

This clonotype was counted at least ten times. This chain links TRBV29-1 with TRBJ2-1; 13 positions match TRBD2. From germline, CDR1 is SQVTM and CDR2 ANQGSEA. Trimming removed 6 bases from V and 9 bases from J; junction bases left unmatched: 5. There are 13 residues in the CDR3. The CDR3 region is CSVKGLAGFEQFF. In DNA, the CDR3 is TGCAGCGTCAAGGGACTAGCGGGATTTGAGCAGTTCTTC.

For this clonotype: Possible read error: a much larger clone is one base away. The chain employs TRBV5-1 and TRBJ2-5; TRBD2 matches at 11 bases. Per germline, CDR1 SGHRS and CDR2 YFSETQ. The CDR3 totals 18 residues. Trimming took 5 bases from V and 4 from J; bases not matched to a gene: 16. Here the CDR3 DNA reads TGCGCCAGCAGTCCGACTAGCGGGACGTTCAAGTACCGAGAGACCCAGTACTTC. Translation: CASSPTSGTFKYRETQYF.